Reported below is one TCR beta chain. The sample is drawn from a study of blood T cell repertoires in COVID-19. Across the whole study: From the United States, Italy and Spain came samples of acute and convalescent COVID-19. Sample material is recorded as cDNA or gDNA derived from T cells, B-cell-depleted T cells, or PBMCs.

CDR1 is MNHEY and CDR2 is SVGAGI in the germline V gene. Trimming shortened V by 3 bases and J by 5 bases, and 8 bases separated the two germline ends. The CDR3 has 13 residues. Assay used: immunoSEQ multiplex PCR; TCRdb lists only in-frame clones, some missing. The table shows around 23,000 clones, with 65% to 80% occurring only once. This receptor was obtained from a man aged 45-65 years with COVID-19, enrolled during active disease. The chain joins TRBV6-5 to TRBJ1-5; no definite D call. Material: peripheral blood. CDR3 residues: CASSYQIDQPQHF. In DNA form, the CDR3 reads TGTGCCAGCAGTTATCAGATTGATCAGCCCCAGCATTTT.